The 5 T cell receptor beta chains listed next were all sequenced from one sample in a study of blood T cell repertoires in COVID-19. Sequencing was performed with immunoSEQ multiplex PCR; in TCRdb, only in-frame clones are kept and a portion is missing. This table has 93,000 or so clones, approximately 89% appearing once. The sequenced sample was peripheral blood. Source of these receptors: a woman over 75 in a cohort sampled during active COVID-19.

This chain connects TRBV19 to TRBJ1-5, with 10 bases lining up with TRBD1. Germline V CDR1 and CDR2: LNHDA, SQIVND (reference sequence). Losses at the gene ends were 10 bases for V and 6 bases for J; bases not matched to a gene: 6. The CDR3 contains 13 residues. This CDR3 reads CATATGGVQPQHF. In DNA, the CDR3 is TGTGCCACCGCGACAGGGGGCGTTCAGCCCCAGCATTTT.

In this sample, this clone turned up once. J is TRBJ1-2 and V is TRBV29-1; D is undetermined. The CDR3 has 13 residues. V was clipped by 3 bases and J by 4 bases, with 12 bases between them. Germline V gives CDR1 SQVTM, CDR2 ANQGSEA. The CDR3 loop reads CSVETDIPYGYTF. The DNA for the CDR3 is TGCAGCGTTGAGACCGACATCCCCTATGGCTACACCTTC.

The chain has TRBV5-1 and TRBJ2-6; TRBD1 is a possible D gene (5 bases). Trimming took off 4 bases at V and 0 bases at J, with 20 bases between the two ends. The V gene's germline CDR1 is SGHRS and CDR2 YFSETQ. The CDR3 runs to 19 residues. CDR3 DNA: TGCGCCAGCAGCGGACGTGATTTGGGGCGAACCTCTGGGGCCAACGTCCTGACTTTC. This encodes CASSGRDLGRTSGANVLTF.

This chain connects TRBV6-5 to TRBJ2-3, with D hard to call. V shed 9 bases and J shed 0 bases, with 13 bases lying between them. The germline CDR1 and CDR2 sequences are MNHEY and SVGAGI. The CDR3 length is 14 residues. CDR3 protein: CASQYAQSTDTQYF. The CDR3, as DNA: TGTGCCAGTCAATATGCACAGAGCACAGATACGCAGTATTTT.

The V and J genes are TRBV5-4 and TRBJ2-1; the D is unclear. Germline assignment: CDR1 SGHNT and CDR2 YYREEE (reference sequence). This CDR3 region has 12 residues. V was pared by 4 bases and J by 6 bases, with 8 bases between. The CDR3 DNA reads TGTGCCAGCAGCCGCGCCTCCAATGAGCAGTTCTTC. This translates into CASSRASNEQFF.